A single sample is the source of the 27 T cell receptor beta chains below, sequenced in a study of blood T cell repertoires in COVID-19. Clones were sequenced by immunoSEQ multiplex PCR, and TCRdb holds only the in-frame ones, with some missing. This sample yields over 300,000 clones, of which 70% to 90% are seen a single time; 5.5% to 6% belongs to the top ten. The sample consisted of PBMCs or T cells enriched from blood (not recorded which). The receptors were sampled from a woman in her twenties or thirties who had recovered from COVID-19.

In nucleotides, the CDR3 is TGTGCCAGCAGCCTTCAGGGGACCGCGAGCACAGATACGCAGTATTTT. It is translated as CASSLQGTASTDTQYF. This chain connects TRBV6-2 or TRBV6-3 to TRBJ2-3, with a weak D call TRBD1 (6 bases). Germline V gene sequence: CDR1 MNHEY, CDR2 SVGEGT. This CDR3 comprises 16 residues. V dropped 6 bases and J dropped 0 bases, with 16 bases sitting between them.

This clone was counted once. V and J are TRBV3-1 (or the pseudogene TRBV3-2) and TRBJ1-2; D is uncertain. The CDR3 loop spans 15 amino acids. CDR1 and CDR2 from the germline V gene are LGHDT and YNNKEL (reference sequence). V lost 1 base and J lost 4, with 13 bases in between. The CDR3 DNA follows: TGTGCCAGCAGCCAAGGCCCAGGTCCCAGCTATGGCTACACCTTC. Translating gives CASSQGPGPSYGYTF.

The chain combines TRBV7-3 with TRBJ1-6; D may be TRBD1 (6 bases). Germline CDR1 SGHTA, CDR2 FQGTGA. Trimming cost V 7 bases and J 8 bases, with 15 bases left between them. This CDR3 contains 14 residues. The chain's CDR3 is CASTKGGVHSPLHF. CDR3 nucleotide sequence: TGTGCCAGCACCAAAGGGGGTGTTCATTCACCCCTCCACTTT.

V is TRBV4-3 and J is TRBJ1-2; TRBD1 agrees at 8 bases. In germline, CDR1 is LGHNA, CDR2 YSLEER. V lost 1 base, J lost 6 bases, and 10 bases stayed unmatched. The CDR3 runs 16 residues. The CDR3 nucleotides read TGCGCCAGCAGCCAAGGGGGCCGACAGGGGTGGGATGGCTACACCTTC. Its protein is CASSQGGRQGWDGYTF.

The rearrangement uses TRBV27 and TRBJ2-1; TRBD2 agrees at 8 bases. The CDR3 sequence is 15 residues long. V was pared by 1 base and J by 2 bases, with 1 base of the junction left unmatched. CDR1 is MNHEY and CDR2 is SMNVEV in the germline V gene (reference sequence). The chain's CDR3 is CASSLFGGAYNEQFF. CDR3 bases: TGTGCCAGCAGTTTATTCGGGGGGGCCTACAATGAGCAGTTCTTC.

The chain uses TRBV27 and TRBJ1-1; 8 bases align to TRBD1. J was trimmed by 4 bases and V by 6 bases; bases with no gene match: 7. The CDR3 is 14 amino acids. Germline V gene data show CDR1 as MNHEY and CDR2 as SMNVEV (reference sequence). CDR3 in amino acids: CASSPQGVGTEAFF. The CDR3, as DNA: TGTGCCAGCAGCCCACAGGGGGTTGGCACTGAAGCTTTCTTT.

This chain connects TRBV18 to TRBJ1-1; 8 bases align to TRBD1. The CDR3 extends over 17 amino acids. Germline V lookup: CDR1 KGHSH, CDR2 LQKENI. V gave up 2 bases and J gave up 1 base; unmatched junction bases: 9. The CDR3 bases are TGTGCCAGCTCACCATTAGGACAGGGTGTGGGGAACACTGAAGCTTTCTTT. This translates into CASSPLGQGVGNTEAFF.

This chain uses TRBV7-8 with TRBJ2-7; 12 positions match TRBD2. Germline V lookup: CDR1 SGHVS, CDR2 FQNEAQ. This CDR3 has 17 amino acids. Trimming took 5 bases from V and 2 from J; bases not matched to a gene: 10. CDR3 coding DNA: TGTGCCAGCAGCCAAGGACTAGCGGGGTCTATTCCCTACGAGCAGTACTTC. Protein sequence: CASSQGLAGSIPYEQYF.

The V call is TRBV5-5, the J call TRBJ1-5, with 7 bases fitting TRBD1. The germline gives CDR1 SGHKS, CDR2 YYEKEE (reference sequence). This CDR3 has 16 residues. V was clipped by 4 bases and J by 7 bases; unmatched bases: 14. The CDR3 bases are TGTGCCAGCAGCCCCACCGGACAGGAAGGGGGACAGCCCCAGCATTTT. Translated, it gives CASSPTGQEGGQPQHF.

The V call is TRBV20-1, the J call TRBJ1-6; D gene ambiguous. V lost 1 base and J 14 bases, leaving 9 bases between the germline ends. The CDR3 totals 11 residues. In germline, CDR1 is DFQATT, CDR2 SNEGSKA (reference sequence). The CDR3 nucleotides are TGCAGTGCTAGAGTTGGTACGGCCCTCCACTTT. It is translated as CSARVGTALHF.

The V and J genes are TRBV11-2 and TRBJ2-1, with a weak D call TRBD1 (6 bases). The CDR3 runs 15 residues. The germline V and J ends were trimmed by 5 bases and 10 bases, with 21 bases remaining between them. Germline CDR1 is SGHAT and CDR2 is FQNNGV. The CDR3 nucleotides read TGTGCCAGCAGCCACTATACGAGGACAGCTAGGGAGCAGTTCTTC. Protein: CASSHYTRTAREQFF. The full variable domain, in which reference TRBV11-2 and TRBJ2-1 provide the parts outside the CDR3, is EAGVAQSPRYKIIEKRQSVAFWCNPISGHATLYWYQQILGQGPKLLIQFQNNGVVDDSQLPKDRFSAERLKGVDSTLKIQPAKLEDSAVYLCASSHYTRTAREQFFGPGTRLTVL.

The V call is TRBV27, the J call TRBJ1-1, with D possibly matching TRBD1 (6 bases). CDR3 length: 14 amino acids. V was shortened by 6 bases and J by 4 bases, with 15 bases between the two germline ends. Germline V gene sequence: CDR1 MNHEY, CDR2 SMNVEV (reference sequence). This CDR3 is CASRLSGVSTEAFF. DNA for the CDR3: TGTGCCAGCAGGCTCTCAGGGGTTAGCACTGAAGCTTTCTTT.

DNA for the CDR3: TGTGCCAGCAGCCAAGTCTGGGGGGACTATGGCTACACCTTC. It yields the protein CASSQVWGDYGYTF. The gene calls are TRBV3-1 (or the pseudogene TRBV3-2) and TRBJ1-2, with D perhaps TRBD1 (5 bases). The CDR3 has 14 residues. V gave up 1 base and J gave up 3 bases, with 9 bases separating them. Germline CDR1 LGHDT, CDR2 YNNKEL (reference sequence).

The chain uses TRBV4-1 and TRBJ1-2; 12 bases match TRBD1. Trimming took 4 bases from V and 6 from J; bases not matched to a gene: 3. Germline V gene data show CDR1 as MGHRA and CDR2 as YSYEKL. The CDR3 extends over 14 amino acids. The CDR3 sequence: CASSLGTGGDGYTF. DNA for the CDR3: TGCGCCAGCAGCCTCGGGACAGGGGGCGATGGCTACACCTTC.

The V gene is TRBV5-1, the J gene TRBJ2-3; 7 nucleotides agree with TRBD1. CDR1 and CDR2 from the germline V gene are SGHRS and YFSETQ. The CDR3 consists of 15 residues. V shed 4 bases and J 4 bases; nucleotides not matched to a gene: 9. Here the CDR3 DNA reads TGCGCCAGCAGCCCGGGACAGTCCCTAGCAGATACGCAGTATTTT. Residues: CASSPGQSLADTQYF. Based on the CDR3 plus reference TRBV5-1 and TRBJ2-3, the full variable domain is KAGVTQTPRYLIKTRGQQVTLSCSPISGHRSVSWYQQTPGQGLQFLFEYFSETQRNKGNFPGRFSGRQFSNSRSEMNVSTLELGDSALYLCASSPGQSLADTQYFGPGTRLTVL.

The rearrangement uses TRBV9 and TRBJ1-6, with 12 bases that match TRBD1. Germline CDR1 is SGDLS and CDR2 is YYNGEE. V gave up 2 bases and J gave up 9 bases; unmatched junction bases: 3. This CDR3 has 15 residues. The CDR3 sequence: CASSVQGQGASPLHF. For the CDR3, the DNA is TGTGCCAGCAGCGTCCAGGGACAGGGGGCTTCACCCCTCCACTTT. The variable domain in full, completed from reference TRBV9 and TRBJ1-6, reads DSGVTQTPKHLITATGQRVTLRCSPRSGDLSVYWYQQSLDQGLQFLIQYYNGEERAKGNILERFSAQQFPDLHSELNLSSLELGDSALYFCASSVQGQGASPLHFGNGTRLTVT.

The rearrangement uses TRBV12-3 or TRBV12-4 and TRBJ2-5, with 9 bases that match TRBD2. CDR3 length: 13 residues. The trim removed 5 bases at V and 5 bases at J, leaving 3 bases unmatched. CDR3 sequence reads: CASSESGGETQYF. CDR3 nucleotide sequence: TGTGCCAGCAGTGAAAGCGGGGGGGAGACCCAGTACTTC.

The chain carries TRBV7-6 and TRBJ2-7, with TRBD2 as a possible D gene (8 bases). V lost 1 base and J lost 3, with 22 bases in between. The length of the CDR3 is 18 residues. Germline values: CDR1 SGHVS, CDR2 FNYEAQ. The CDR3 bases are TGTGCCAGCAGCTTAGTGGCCCCAGGGGGGGCGGGGGGCTACGAGCAGTACTTC. It yields the protein CASSLVAPGGAGGYEQYF.

This clone was seen a few times. V and J are TRBV10-1 and TRBJ1-3, with D possibly TRBD1 on 6 matching bases. The V gene's germline CDR1 is WNHNN and CDR2 SYGVQD (reference sequence). V was clipped by 5 bases and J by 2 bases, with 10 bases between them. This CDR3 contains 14 residues. CDR3 residues: CASSTGYTGNTIYF. The DNA of the CDR3 is TGCGCCAGCAGTACAGGGTATACTGGAAACACCATATATTTT.

The chain has TRBV7-9 and TRBJ1-3, with D possibly TRBD1 on 5 matching bases. This CDR3 contains 13 residues. In germline, CDR1 is SEHNR, CDR2 FQNEAQ (reference sequence). V dropped 4 bases and J dropped 4 bases, with 8 bases sitting between them. The CDR3 DNA reads as TGTGCCAGCAGCTCCCGGGGGGGAAACACCATATATTTT. Translation: CASSSRGGNTIYF.

The V gene is TRBV13, the J gene TRBJ2-3, with D unresolved. Trimming shortened V by 5 bases and J by 5 bases, and 5 bases separated the two germline ends. Germline V gene lookup returns CDR1 PRHDT and CDR2 FYEKMQ (reference sequence). The CDR3 sequence is 11 residues long. CDR3 nucleotides: TGTGCCAGCAGCATCAGAGATACGCAGTATTTT. Protein product: CASSIRDTQYF.

This clone was counted a single time. J is TRBJ2-3 and V is TRBV5-4, with D possibly being TRBD2 (6 bases). Germline CDR1 SGHNT, CDR2 YYREEE (reference sequence). This CDR3 has 15 residues. The V end lost 0 bases, the J end lost 1 base, and 9 bases lay between the germline ends. CDR3 nucleotides: TGTGCCAGCAGCTTGGACCCGGGGGGCACAGATACGCAGTATTTT. This translates into CASSLDPGGTDTQYF. The full variable domain, with the rest looked up from reference TRBV5-4 and TRBJ2-3, is ETGVTQSPTHLIKTRGQQVTLRCSSQSGHNTVSWYQQALGQGPQFIFQYYREEENGRGNFPPRFSGLQFPNYSSELNVNALELDDSALYLCASSLDPGGTDTQYFGPGTRLTVL.

Turning to this clone: Other DNA sequences within the sample encode an identical CDR3. The chain employs TRBV5-4 and TRBJ1-5; D not resolved. Germline CDR1 and CDR2: SGHNT and YYREEE (reference sequence). The V end lost 1 base, the J end lost 3 bases, and 8 bases lay between the germline ends. CDR3 length equals 14 residues. CDR3 DNA: TGTGCCAGCAGCTTGTCGGGGTCCAATCAGCCCCAGCATTTT. It yields the protein CASSLSGSNQPQHF. The full variable domain, its missing parts supplied by reference TRBV5-4 and TRBJ1-5, is ETGVTQSPTHLIKTRGQQVTLRCSSQSGHNTVSWYQQALGQGPQFIFQYYREEENGRGNFPPRFSGLQFPNYSSELNVNALELDDSALYLCASSLSGSNQPQHFGDGTRLSIL.

In its sample, this clone was seen once. V and J are TRBV3-1 (or the pseudogene TRBV3-2) and TRBJ2-1; possibly TRBD2 for D (6 bases). Germline V gives CDR1 LGHDT, CDR2 YNNKEL (reference sequence). The CDR3 covers 15 residues. V lost 1 base and J lost 9, with 16 bases in between. The CDR3 DNA follows: TGTGCCAGCAGCCAAGTTGTCGGGGGTGGAGTTGAGCAGTTCTTC. Translation gives CASSQVVGGGVEQFF.

The chain combines TRBV20-1 with TRBJ1-4; D may be TRBD1 (5 bases). Trimming left V 7 bases short and J 7 bases short, with 10 bases between. CDR3 length: 11 residues. CDR1 is DFQATT and CDR2 is SNEGSKA in the germline V gene (reference sequence). The CDR3 coding sequence is TGCAGTGGGGGGAGGAGTGAAAAACTGTTTTTT. This gives the protein CSGGRSEKLFF.

This clone has only a few counts. This chain connects TRBV5-4 to TRBJ2-3; 10 bases fit TRBD1. Germline V gene data show CDR1 as SGHNT and CDR2 as YYREEE (reference sequence). CDR3 length: 16 amino acids. The junction had 12 bases not matched to a gene; V was cut back by 5 bases and J by 6 bases. The DNA for the CDR3 is TGTGCCAGCAGACCCGGCCCGGGACAGGGGACCGATACGCAGTATTTT. Protein product: CASRPGPGQGTDTQYF.

V is TRBV11-2 and J is TRBJ2-5; 8 bases align to TRBD1. CDR3 length: 14 amino acids. Germline CDR1 and CDR2: SGHAT and FQNNGV. The V and J ends lost 2 bases and 5 bases, in that order; junction bases with no gene match: 4. CDR3 sequence (DNA): TGTGCCAGCAGCTTACCAGGGGGCCCGGAGACCCAGTACTTC. This sequence encodes CASSLPGGPETQYF.